This record covers a single T cell receptor (beta chain). The antigen remains unidentified. The data were taken from a study of OX40 agonist ivuxolimab in advanced cancers. Study context: Three dose-escalation patients had partial responses: one with hepatocellular carcinoma and two with cutaneous melanoma.

Findings and caveats of the study: Expanded peripheral T cell antigen specificity was not determined. Clonal expansion from baseline to week 6 occurred in both CD4+ and CD8+ T cells.

The CDR3 contains 14 residues. V lost 6 bases, J lost 0 bases, and 2 bases stayed unmatched. Germline loops: CDR1 MNHNS, CDR2 SASEGT. The table came from immunoSEQ multiplex PCR; TCRdb's copy has only in-frame clones and leaves some out. The data hold tens of thousands of clones, with 80% to 90% observed a single time. V usage is TRBV6-1 and J usage is TRBJ2-1, with 7 positions matching TRBD1. Sequenced here: CD4+ or CD8+ T cells sorted from blood, sampled in a trial of the OX40 agonist ivuxolimab. This clonotype was obtained from an adult with an advanced solid tumor such as melanoma, head and neck, liver or kidney cancer. For the CDR3, the DNA is TGTGCCAGCAGGGGGACAGTCTCCTACAATGAGCAGTTCTTC. It specifies CASRGTVSYNEQFF.